This T cell receptor (beta chain) is drawn from a study of Ad26.COV2.S vaccination and SARS-CoV-2 variants. Study details: It was the COV1001 Ad26.COV2.S trial arm that included the donor.

This CDR3 is built from 14 residues. V was clipped by 4 bases and J by 5 bases; unmatched bases: 6. Germline CDR1 MGHRA, CDR2 YSYEKL. Some clones are missing from TCRdb's copy, which holds only in-frame ones; the method was immunoSEQ multiplex PCR. The sample contains roughly 410,000 clones, 80% to 90% of which appear only once. Noted treatment: 19 received Ad26.COV2.S at low or high dose, single or two shots; about five received placebo; per-sample allocation not given. After the first vaccine or placebo injection, samples were drawn on day 63. This adult donor, from Boston, was 18-55 years old. The shot given was an Ad26 vector that makes Wuhan-strain SARS-CoV-2 spike. Overall study results and limits: There was reportedly substantial breadth in spike-specific CD8+ and CD4+ T cell responses after vaccination.

Concerning this clone: What it recognizes is unknown.

The rearrangement joins TRBV4-1 to TRBJ2-3, with 7 positions matching TRBD2. Sequenced material: peripheral blood, taken in a trial of Ad26.COV2.S vaccine versus placebo. The receptor was isolated from a person between 18 and 65 years old who received the Ad26.COV2.S COVID-19 vaccine or a placebo. The chain's CDR3 is CASSPQRGGDTQYF. Here the CDR3 DNA reads TGCGCCAGCAGCCCCCAGCGGGGAGGAGATACGCAGTATTTT.